This TCR beta chain was identified in a study of blood T cell repertoires in COVID-19. Overall study context: Collection of acute and convalescent COVID-19 samples took place in the United States, Italy and Spain.

Per the original methods: How many nucleated cells were present was estimated from reference gene primer amplification. The table came from immunoSEQ multiplex PCR; TCRdb's copy has only in-frame clones and leaves some out. That table furnishes V, J and clone size, whereas the DNA furnished D and trimming. The sample yields under 50,000 clones, roughly 80% seen once. This CDR3 region has 15 residues. The ends were cut back, 0 bases at V and 4 bases at J, with 12 bases in the middle. Per germline, CDR1 LGHNA and CDR2 YSLEER. The V gene is TRBV4-3, the J gene TRBJ1-2; possible D gene TRBD1, 5 bases. The sequence was collected from a man aged 35 to 55 with acute or convalescent COVID-19. Sequences were obtained from peripheral blood. The CDR3 region has the DNA TGCGCCAGCAGCCAAGATTACGCGGGGGGCTATGGCTACACCTTC. Protein product: CASSQDYAGGYGYTF.